The TCR beta chain under discussion was sequenced for a study of human T cells and chemical hapten exposure. Germline assignment: CDR1 SGHTA and CDR2 FQGNSA. This CDR3 has 15 amino acids. Trimming took off 1 base at V and 5 bases at J, with 12 bases between the two ends. TCRdb itself ran the RACE reads through MiXCR, one entry per CDR3 protein. The sample yields more than 300,000 distinct CDR3 sequences, more than 4.5% seen once. Time point meaning: pre-sensitization, week 0. The treatment is: therapeutic diphenylcyclopropenone sensitization with weekly scalp DPC. Source: whole blood, taken in connection with sensitization to the hapten diphenylcyclopropenone (DPC). This chain joins TRBV7-2 and TRBJ2-1; D call uncertain. This receptor was identified in a woman aged 45-65 years with alopecia areata. Some clones in this sample may be carry-over from other donors' samples. The CDR3 DNA reads TGTGCCAGCAGCTTAGAATTGCTGGGGAACAATGAGCAGTTCTTC. This translates into CASSLELLGNNEQFF.